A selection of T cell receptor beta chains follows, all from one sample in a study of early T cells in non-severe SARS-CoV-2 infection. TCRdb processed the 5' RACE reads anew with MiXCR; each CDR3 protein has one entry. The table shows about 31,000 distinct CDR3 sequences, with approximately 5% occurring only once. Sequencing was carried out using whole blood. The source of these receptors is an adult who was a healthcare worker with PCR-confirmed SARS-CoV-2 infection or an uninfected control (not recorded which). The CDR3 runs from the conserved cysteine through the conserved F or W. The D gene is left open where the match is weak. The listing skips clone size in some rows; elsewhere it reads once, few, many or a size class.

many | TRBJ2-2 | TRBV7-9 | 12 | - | TGTGCCAGCAGCTTGAGGGACGGGGAGCTGTTTTTT | CASSLRDGELFF
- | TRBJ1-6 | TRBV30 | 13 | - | TGTGCCTGGAGCCGGCAGAACAATTCACCCCTCCACTTT | CAWSRQNNSPLHF
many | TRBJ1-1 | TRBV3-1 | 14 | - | TGTGCCAGCAGCCCGACAGCGAGGAACACTGAAGCTTTCTTT | CASSPTARNTEAFF
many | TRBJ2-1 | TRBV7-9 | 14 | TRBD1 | TGTGCCAGCAGCGAGGACAGGGGTCGTAATGAGCAGTTCTTC | CASSEDRGRNEQFF
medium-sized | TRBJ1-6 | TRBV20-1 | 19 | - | TGCAGTGCTCCCCTCCCCCCCGGACTTCCAACGGGCCTGATAACACCCCTCCACTTT | CSAPLPPGLPTGLITPLHF
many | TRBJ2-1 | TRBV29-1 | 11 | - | TGCAGCGTTGAACCCGGGGATGAGCAGTTCTTC | CSVEPGDEQFF
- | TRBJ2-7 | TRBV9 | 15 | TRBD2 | TGTGCCAGCAGCCCCCTTAAAGTAGCGGGCTACGAGCAGTACTTC | CASSPLKVAGYEQYF
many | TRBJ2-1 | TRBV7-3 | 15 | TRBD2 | TGTGCCAGCAGCCAGACTAGCGGTGGGCGGAATGAGCAGTTCTTC | CASSQTSGGRNEQFF
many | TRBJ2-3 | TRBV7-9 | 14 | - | TGTGCCAGCAGACGGGGGGCCAACACAGATACGCAGTATTTT | CASRRGANTDTQYF
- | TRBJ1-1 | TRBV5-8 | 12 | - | TGTGCCAGCAGCTTCAGGGGTAGGGAAGCTTTCTTT | CASSFRGREAFF
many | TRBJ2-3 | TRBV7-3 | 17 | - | TGTGCCAGCAGCTTACAGGGCGACGGGCGAGATGGAGATACGCAGTATTTT | CASSLQGDGRDGDTQYF
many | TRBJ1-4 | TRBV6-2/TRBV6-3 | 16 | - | TGTGCCAGCACTACCCGACCGGAAAGCGGGAATGAAAAACTGTTTTTT | CASTTRPESGNEKLFF
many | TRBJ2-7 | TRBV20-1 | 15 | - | TGCAGTGCTAGCCCCTCGGTAGCGGAGACCTACGAGCAGTACTTC | CSASPSVAETYEQYF
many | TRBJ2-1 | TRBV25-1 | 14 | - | TGTGCCAGCAGTGAAAGGGCAGCTTACAATGAGCAGTTCTTC | CASSERAAYNEQFF
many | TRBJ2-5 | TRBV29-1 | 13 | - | TGCAGCGCCCGACCCTCAGGGCCAGAGACCCAGTACTTC | CSARPSGPETQYF
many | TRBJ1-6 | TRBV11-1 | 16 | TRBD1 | TGTGCCAGCAGCTTTTCTACGGGACAGGGGATTTCACCCCTCCACTTT | CASSFSTGQGISPLHF
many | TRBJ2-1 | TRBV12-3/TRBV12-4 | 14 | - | TGTGCCAGCAGCAGCGGGCCGAACTACAATGAGCAGTTCTTC | CASSSGPNYNEQFF
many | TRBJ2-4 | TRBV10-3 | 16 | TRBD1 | TGTGCCATCAGTCCAGGACTCAGGGGGGCCAAAAACATTCAGTACTTC | CAISPGLRGAKNIQYF
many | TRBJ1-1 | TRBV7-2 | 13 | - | TGTGCCAGCAGCTCCGGACGGCGCACTGAAGCTTTCTTT | CASSSGRRTEAFF
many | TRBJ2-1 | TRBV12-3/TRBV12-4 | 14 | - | TGTGCCAGCAGTTTTGAGCGGACTTACAATGAGCAGTTCTTC | CASSFERTYNEQFF
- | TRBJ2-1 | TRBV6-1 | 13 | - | TGTGCCAGCATCATGGGCTCCTACAATGAGCAGTTCTTC | CASIMGSYNEQFF
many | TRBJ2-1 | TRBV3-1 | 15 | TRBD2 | TGTGCCAGCAGCCTACTAGCGGGTTCCGGCAATGAGCAGTTCTTC | CASSLLAGSGNEQFF
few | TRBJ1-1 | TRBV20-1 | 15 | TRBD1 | TGCAGTGCTAGAGTGGAGGGGGCAAGGAATACTGAAGCTTTCTTT | CSARVEGARNTEAFF
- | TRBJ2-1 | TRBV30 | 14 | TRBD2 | TGTGCCTGGACCCGGGGAGCGGGAGGCAATGAGGAGTTCTTC | CAWTRGAGGNEEFF
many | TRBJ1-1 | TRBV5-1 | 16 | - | TGCGCCAGCAGCGAGCAAGAGGACAGCTCCAACTCTGAAGCTTTCTTT | CASSEQEDSSNSEAFF
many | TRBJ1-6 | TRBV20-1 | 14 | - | TGCAGTGCTACCCCCGGGGGAGGCAATTCACCCCTCCACTTT | CSATPGGGNSPLHF
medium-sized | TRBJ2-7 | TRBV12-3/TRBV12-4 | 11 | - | TGTGCCAGCTCCAGCACCCACGAGCAGTACTTC | CASSSTHEQYF
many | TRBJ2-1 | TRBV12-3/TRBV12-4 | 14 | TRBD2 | TGTGCCAGCAGTGGCTTCCTAGCGGACAATGAGCAGTTCTTC | CASSGFLADNEQFF
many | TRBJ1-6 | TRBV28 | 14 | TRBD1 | TGTGCCAGCAGTAGGGGACAGATAGGTTCACCCCTCCACTTT | CASSRGQIGSPLHF
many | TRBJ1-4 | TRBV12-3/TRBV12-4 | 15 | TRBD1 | TGTGCCAGCAGTTCGCCGGGACAGGGTCCAGAAAAACTGTTTTTT | CASSSPGQGPEKLFF
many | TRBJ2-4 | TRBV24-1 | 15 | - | TGTGCCACCAGTGATTCAGGGCAGGGAGATAACATTCAGTACTTC | CATSDSGQGDNIQYF
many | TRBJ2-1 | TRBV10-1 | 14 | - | TGCGCCAGCAGTAAGGACTCCCTAGGTAATGAGCAGTTCTTC | CASSKDSLGNEQFF
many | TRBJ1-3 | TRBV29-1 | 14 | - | TGCAGCGGGCTAGTTAGGGGACGCGGAAACACCATATATTTT | CSGLVRGRGNTIYF
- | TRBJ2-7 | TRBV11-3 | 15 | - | TGTGCCAGCAGCATCGAACAGAGGAGCTCCTACGAGCAGTACTTC | CASSIEQRSSYEQYF
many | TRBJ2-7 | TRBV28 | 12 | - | TGTGCCAGCAGTTCACAAATGCCCGAGCAGTACTTC | CASSSQMPEQYF
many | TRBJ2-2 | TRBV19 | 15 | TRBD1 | TGTGCCAGTAGGCCATCGACAGGGTTCAACGGGGAGCTGTTTTTT | CASRPSTGFNGELFF
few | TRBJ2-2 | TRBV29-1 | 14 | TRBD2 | TGCAGCGTCATAGCGGGGGGGCTCACCGGGGAGCTGTTTTTT | CSVIAGGLTGELFF
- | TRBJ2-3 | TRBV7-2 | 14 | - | TGTGCCAGCAGCCCTGAAATCCTCACAGATACGCAGTATTTT | CASSPEILTDTQYF
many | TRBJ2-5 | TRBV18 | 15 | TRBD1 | TGTGCCAGCTCACCACCTTCGGGACAGGGGGAGACCCAGTACTTC | CASSPPSGQGETQYF
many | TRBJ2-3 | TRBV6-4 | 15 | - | TGTGCCAGCAGTGACCGGGACTGGAGGGCAGATACGCAGTATTTT | CASSDRDWRADTQYF
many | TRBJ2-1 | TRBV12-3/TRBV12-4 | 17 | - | TGTGCCAGCGGGGGGTGGCGCCGGTTCAAGGATTACAATGAGCAGTTCTTC | CASGGWRRFKDYNEQFF
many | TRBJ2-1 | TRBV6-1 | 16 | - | TGTGCCAGCAGTTCGTCGGTGGGCCTCGAGGTCAATGAGCAGTTCTTC | CASSSSVGLEVNEQFF
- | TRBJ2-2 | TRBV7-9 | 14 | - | TGTGCCAGCAGCTTAGCGGGCGGATCCGGGGAGCTGTTTTTT | CASSLAGGSGELFF
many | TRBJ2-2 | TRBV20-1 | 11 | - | TGCAGTGCTAGACAGGGGGGGGAGCTGTTTTTT | CSARQGGELFF
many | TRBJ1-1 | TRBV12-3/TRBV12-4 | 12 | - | TGTGCCAGCAGTTTAGTGGGGTCTGAAGCTTTCTTT | CASSLVGSEAFF
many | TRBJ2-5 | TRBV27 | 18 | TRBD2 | TGTGCCAGCAGTCCCCTCAGCGGGAGGGCCGGTCTGAAAGAGACCCAGTACTTC | CASSPLSGRAGLKETQYF
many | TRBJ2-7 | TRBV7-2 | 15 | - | TGTGCCAGCAGCTTAGGGGTACAGGGCTCCTACGAGCAGTACTTC | CASSLGVQGSYEQYF
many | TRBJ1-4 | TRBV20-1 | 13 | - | TGCAGTGCTGCCTTGAGGTACAATGAAAAACTGTTTTTT | CSAALRYNEKLFF
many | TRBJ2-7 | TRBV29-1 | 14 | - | TGCAGCGTTGAAAACCCGAGCAGGAATTACGAGCAGTACTTC | CSVENPSRNYEQYF
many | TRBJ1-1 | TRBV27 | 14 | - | TGTGCCAGCAGTTTAAAAGTTCACTTCACTGAAGCTTTCTTT | CASSLKVHFTEAFF
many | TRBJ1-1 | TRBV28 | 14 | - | TGTGCCAGCAGTTCTACAGGGTTGGTCACTGAAGCTTTCTTT | CASSSTGLVTEAFF
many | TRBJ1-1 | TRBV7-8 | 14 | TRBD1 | TGTGCCAGCAGCTATACAGGGGGCCGCACTGAAGCTTTCTTT | CASSYTGGRTEAFF
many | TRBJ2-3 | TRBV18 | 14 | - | TGTGCCAGCTCACCGGACGGGAGCACAGATACGCAGTATTTT | CASSPDGSTDTQYF
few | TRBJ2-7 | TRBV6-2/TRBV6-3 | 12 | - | TGTGCCAGCAATGGGATTTCCTACGAGCAGTACTTC | CASNGISYEQYF
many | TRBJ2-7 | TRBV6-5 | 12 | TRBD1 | TGTGCCACCATGGACAGGGGGAGCGAGCAGTACTTC | CATMDRGSEQYF
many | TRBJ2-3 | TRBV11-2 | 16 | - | TGTGCCAGCAGCTTAGGCCCGGGCTCCTTCACAGATACGCAGTATTTT | CASSLGPGSFTDTQYF
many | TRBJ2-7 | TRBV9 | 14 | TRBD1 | TGTGCCAGCAGCGTAGGACAGGGGTGGAACGAGCAGTACTTC | CASSVGQGWNEQYF
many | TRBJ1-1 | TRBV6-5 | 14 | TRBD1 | TGTGCCAGCAGAACCCGACAGGGAAACACTGAAGCTTTCTTT | CASRTRQGNTEAFF
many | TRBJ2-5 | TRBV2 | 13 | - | TGTGCCAGCAACGGCAGGGAATGGGAGACCCAGTACTTC | CASNGREWETQYF